One and the same sample provided the 23 T cell receptor beta chains below, sequenced in a study of blood T cell repertoires in COVID-19 (dated by TCRdb to 2018 to 2020). The protocol used for the library was the immunoSEQ multiplex PCR assay. TCRdb limited this immuneACCESS table to in-frame rearrangements with V and J called. A share of clones is missing; checked studies link under half to unresolved V genes, and the rest is unexplained. The sample table shows over 25,000 clones, and roughly 80% are seen once. About 39% of the sample lies in the top ten. Material: peripheral blood. The receptors stem from a woman at least 80 years old with acute or convalescent COVID-19.

This rearrangement joins TRBV11-2 to TRBJ2-7, with 7 bases matching TRBD1. This CDR3 has 14 residues. The germline gives CDR1 SGHAT, CDR2 FQNNGV. Trimming at V came to 5 bases and at J to 3 bases, leaving 7 bases not matched to a gene. DNA of the CDR3: TGTGCCAGCAGCCTCTTTGGACAGGTCTACGAGCAGTACTTC. It yields the protein CASSLFGQVYEQYF.

This clone was picked up one time. V gene TRBV6-4 combines with J gene TRBJ1-2; the D gene is possibly TRBD1 (6 bases). Germline V gene sequence: CDR1 MRHNA, CDR2 SNTAGT. V was cut by 1 base and J by 2 bases, with 14 bases left in between. The CDR3 extends over 16 amino acids. The CDR3 DNA reads as TGTGCCAGCAGTGACTGGACCAGGGGTGGCAACTATGGCTACACCTTC. Amino acid sequence: CASSDWTRGGNYGYTF.

This clone was counted a single time. The V and J genes are TRBV7-2 and TRBJ1-1; D uncertain. Germline lookup yields CDR1 SGHTA and CDR2 FQGNSA. This CDR3 is 13 amino acids long. V was pared by 2 bases and J by 7 bases, with 11 bases between. The CDR3 nucleotides are TGTGCCAGCAGCTTAATGCCGGGGAATGAAGCTTTCTTT. This gives the protein CASSLMPGNEAFF.

V and J are TRBV27 and TRBJ1-3, with 8 bases matching TRBD1. The CDR3 extends over 13 amino acids. The V and J ends lost 6 bases and 4 bases, in that order; junction bases with no gene match: 2. Germline V CDR1 and CDR2: MNHEY, SMNVEV (reference sequence). CDR3 sequence reads: CASSWDRGNTIYF. In DNA, the CDR3 is TGTGCCAGCAGCTGGGACAGGGGAAACACCATATATTTT.

The chain couples TRBV21-1 to TRBJ1-4. TRBV21-1 has pseudogene status. CDR3 size: 10 residues. The CDR3 DNA sequence: TGTGCCAGCCATCGGGTGAAACTGTTTTTT. Its translation is CASHRVKLFF.

This chain joins TRBV28 and TRBJ1-2; D perhaps matches TRBD1 (6 bases). Germline V gene data show CDR1 as MDHEN and CDR2 as SYDVKM. With 8 bases removed from V and 1 base from J, the gap between germline ends came to 8 bases. CDR3 length equals 12 residues. DNA for the CDR3: TGTGCCAGCTCGGACAGTAACTATGGCTACACCTTC. Its protein product is CASSDSNYGYTF.

The CDR3 DNA is TGTGCCAGCAGTTACTGGGGAGACCAAGAGACCCAGTACTTC. Its translation: CASSYWGDQETQYF. The gene calls are TRBV6-5 and TRBJ2-5; tentatively, D is TRBD2 (5 bases). Trimming took off 1 base at V and 0 bases at J, with 6 bases between the two ends. The CDR3 consists of 14 residues. CDR1 MNHEY and CDR2 SVGAGI come from the germline V gene.

This clone has just one count. The V gene is TRBV7-8, the J gene TRBJ1-2, with D unclear. This CDR3 has 12 amino acids. CDR1 SGHVS and CDR2 FQNEAQ come from the germline V gene. The V end was cut by 5 bases, the J end by 6 bases, with 10 bases between. This chain's CDR3 is CASSPTQDGYTF. The CDR3 DNA follows: TGTGCCAGCAGCCCCACGCAGGATGGCTACACCTTC.

The rearrangement links TRBV2 to TRBJ2-3; 12 bases map to TRBD2. J lost 3 bases, V lost 6 bases, and 4 bases had no gene match. This CDR3 contains 15 residues. Germline-derived CDR1 and CDR2 are SNHLY and FYNNEI. The CDR3 DNA follows: TGTGCCAGCAGAGCCACTAGCGGGGGGACAGATACGCAGTATTTT. It codes for CASRATSGGTDTQYF.

This sequence joins TRBV19 and TRBJ2-5; 9 bases are a match to TRBD2. J lost 4 bases, V lost 5 bases, and 8 bases had no gene match. CDR1 is LNHDA and CDR2 is SQIVND in the germline V gene (reference sequence). The CDR3 loop spans 15 amino acids. In nucleotides, the CDR3 is TGTGCCAGTAGTTTCAAAGCGGGGGGCGGAGAGACCCAGTACTTC. It translates to CASSFKAGGGETQYF.

V usage is TRBV18 and J usage is TRBJ1-5; the match to TRBD1 covers 9 bases. Looked up from germline, CDR1 is KGHSH and CDR2 is LQKENI. The junction had 8 bases not matched to a gene; V was cut back by 5 bases and J by 6 bases. CDR3 size: 15 residues. CDR3 nucleotides: TGTGCCAGCTCAAGGGAGACAGGGGGGACTCAGCCCCAGCATTTT. Its protein product is CASSRETGGTQPQHF.

DNA of the CDR3: TGTGCCTGCACTCCCGTGAACACTGAAGCTTTCTTT. Amino acid sequence: CACTPVNTEAFF. J is TRBJ1-1 and V is TRBV30, with D hard to call. V dropped 6 bases and J dropped 0 bases, with 8 bases sitting between them. CDR3 length: 12 amino acids. Germline V gene data show CDR1 as GTSNPN and CDR2 as SVGIG (reference sequence).

V gene TRBV12-5 combines with J gene TRBJ2-3; maybe TRBD1 (6 bases). In germline, CDR1 is LGHNT, CDR2 FRNRAP. This CDR3 has 16 residues. V was clipped by 1 base and J by 2 bases, with 13 bases between them. Here the CDR3 DNA reads TGTGCTAGTGGTTTGGGTAGACAGGCTCCCACAGATACGCAGTATTTT. The encoded protein is CASGLGRQAPTDTQYF.

The J gene is TRBJ1-2, the V gene TRBV3-1 (or the pseudogene TRBV3-2); D gene unclear. Germline CDR1 LGHDT, CDR2 YNNKEL (reference sequence). Trimming took 1 base from V and 4 from J, leaving 16 bases between them. The CDR3 is made up of 16 amino acids. CDR3 coding DNA: TGTGCCAGCAGCCAAGGTAGGATTGGAACAGCCTATGGCTACACCTTC. It encodes CASSQGRIGTAYGYTF.

This clone was observed a handful of times. The chain recombines TRBV6-2 or TRBV6-3 with TRBJ2-7; 7 bases match TRBD2. The germline V gene encodes CDR1 MNHEY and CDR2 SVGEGT. The V and J ends lost 5 bases and 3 bases, in that order; junction bases with no gene match: 7. The length of the CDR3 is 14 residues. This CDR3 reads CASSASGSVYEQYF. The CDR3 nucleotides are TGTGCCAGCAGTGCTAGCGGAAGCGTCTACGAGCAGTACTTC.

This clone is a singleton in its sample. The chain is built from TRBV28 and TRBJ2-7; TRBD2 might be the D (5 bases). The germline gives CDR1 MDHEN, CDR2 SYDVKM. V gave up 3 bases and J gave up 1 base, with 19 bases separating them. The CDR3 sequence is 17 residues long. Written as DNA, the CDR3 is TGTGCCAGCAGTTTTTTTGGTAACCAAGAGGGATCCTACGAGCAGTACTTC. Encoded protein: CASSFFGNQEGSYEQYF.

V and J are TRBV5-4 and TRBJ2-7; possibly TRBD1 for D (6 bases). The germline V and J ends were trimmed by 2 bases and 1 base, with 13 bases remaining between them. Germline V lookup: CDR1 SGHNT, CDR2 YYREEE (reference sequence). This CDR3 is 15 amino acids long. CDR3 in amino acids: CASSFAQGISYEQYF. The CDR3 coding sequence is TGTGCCAGCAGCTTTGCCCAGGGGATTTCCTACGAGCAGTACTTC. Looking up the rest from reference TRBV5-4 and TRBJ2-7 gives the full variable domain: ETGVTQSPTHLIKTRGQQVTLRCSSQSGHNTVSWYQQALGQGPQFIFQYYREEENGRGNFPPRFSGLQFPNYSSELNVNALELDDSALYLCASSFAQGISYEQYFGPGTRLTVT.

The chain has TRBV30 and TRBJ2-7; 8 nucleotides agree with TRBD2. V lost 3 bases and J lost 3; bases outside the gene matches: 1. The CDR3 length is 12 residues. Germline assignment: CDR1 GTSNPN and CDR2 SVGIG (reference sequence). The CDR3 nucleotides read TGTGCCTGGAGCGGGAGGGACTACGAGCAGTACTTC. This gives the protein CAWSGRDYEQYF.

The chain carries TRBV5-4 and TRBJ1-1; D perhaps matches TRBD1 (5 bases). This CDR3 is built from 13 residues. Trimming took off 4 bases at V and 0 bases at J, with 7 bases between the two ends. Germline V lookup: CDR1 SGHNT, CDR2 YYREEE (reference sequence). CDR3 bases: TGTGCCAGCAGCACGACAGTGAACACTGAAGCTTTCTTT. Translation: CASSTTVNTEAFF.

V usage is TRBV4-1 and J usage is TRBJ2-4, with TRBD2 matching 7 bases. The CDR3 is made up of 20 amino acids. Unmatched junction bases numbered 14, after V lost 0 bases and J lost 0 bases. Germline V lookup: CDR1 MGHRA, CDR2 YSYEKL. CDR3 residues: CASSQDRSSGVVLAKNIQYF. The CDR3 DNA follows: TGCGCCAGCAGCCAAGATCGGTCTAGCGGTGTGGTATTAGCCAAAAACATTCAGTACTTC.

By share, this clone counts as medium-sized. The chain couples TRBV3-1 (or the pseudogene TRBV3-2) to TRBJ2-1; TRBD2 matches 11 bases. The CDR3 sequence is 17 residues long. After removal of 0 bases from V and 2 bases from J, the junction contained 3 bases not matched to a gene. From germline, CDR1 is LGHDT and CDR2 YNNKEL (reference sequence). CDR3 coding DNA: TGTGCCAGCAGCCAAGAGACTAGCGGGGTCACCTACAATGAGCAGTTCTTC. Its translation is CASSQETSGVTYNEQFF.

The chain recombines TRBV11-1 with TRBJ1-6, with D perhaps TRBD1 (5 bases). Trimming removed 2 bases from V and 15 bases from J, with 14 bases in between. The CDR3 has 13 amino acids. Germline V gene sequence: CDR1 SGHAT, CDR2 FQDESV (reference sequence). In DNA, the CDR3 is TGTGCCAGCAGCTTAATTCAGGGAAATGGCCTCCACTTT. Protein product: CASSLIQGNGLHF.

The rearrangement uses TRBV6-5 and TRBJ1-2, with 8 bases aligning to TRBD1. Trimming took 8 bases from V and 6 from J; bases not matched to a gene: 8. Germline V CDR1 and CDR2: MNHEY, SVGAGI. CDR3 size: 13 residues. The CDR3 protein is CASGMTGDHGYTF. The DNA of the CDR3 is TGTGCCAGCGGCATGACAGGGGATCATGGCTACACCTTC.